A selection of T cell receptor beta chains follows, all from one sample in a study of T cells in Graves' hyperthyroidism and ophthalmopathy. TCRdb re-called the multiplex PCR reads through MiXCR, storing one row per CDR3 protein. Seen here are 500,000 to 600,000 distinct CDR3 sequences, about half observed once, and the top ten hold approximately 7.5%. The source material was peripheral blood or thyroid tissue (not recorded which). The receptors originated from a woman under 30 with Graves' hyperthyroidism. Each CDR3 is given with its conserved first and last residue. The order of the fields is V gene, CDR3 protein.

v_call: TRBV10-3
cdr3_aa: CAIREGHDEQYF

v_call: TRBV10-3
cdr3_aa: CAIIEEGGKANVLTF

v_call: TRBV20-1
cdr3_aa: CSASSEGALYGYTF

v_call: TRBV2
cdr3_aa: CASSEDRGTQYF

v_call: TRBV25-1
cdr3_aa: CASSDPLAGEETQYF

v_call: TRBV6-2/TRBV6-3
cdr3_aa: CASSYGQGRKTQYF

v_call: TRBV19
cdr3_aa: CASSPGQGRNNEQFF

v_call: TRBV6-1
cdr3_aa: CASTWELSSYEQYF

v_call: TRBV20-1
cdr3_aa: CSAGSPGNTIYF

v_call: TRBV6-6
cdr3_aa: CASSYRHYGELFF

v_call: TRBV6-5
cdr3_aa: CASSYSGRAGKTQYF

v_call: TRBV25-1
cdr3_aa: CASRGTTDTQYF

v_call: TRBV2
cdr3_aa: CASSSMPYEQYF

v_call: TRBV29-1
cdr3_aa: CSLDREVSNQPQHF

v_call: TRBV12-3/TRBV12-4
cdr3_aa: CASSFGGIADTQYF

v_call: TRBV2
cdr3_aa: CASSERGAGSHQPQHF

v_call: TRBV7-2
cdr3_aa: CASSQEAQGSDTQYF

v_call: TRBV7-2
cdr3_aa: CASSFYICSATDRVGYTF

v_call: TRBV20-1
cdr3_aa: CSARTGGLNTEAFF

v_call: TRBV20-1
cdr3_aa: CSAGTSGSSSYEQYF

v_call: TRBV30
cdr3_aa: CALIRVPEAFF

v_call: TRBV7-4
cdr3_aa: CASSSHSGQGFSGANVLTF

v_call: TRBV24-1
cdr3_aa: CATSDDFGQQSGEQFF

v_call: TRBV5-4
cdr3_aa: CASSGAGNTIYF

v_call: TRBV11-1
cdr3_aa: CASTATAQETQYF

v_call: TRBV27
cdr3_aa: CAGSLSGGNQPQHF

v_call: TRBV7-2
cdr3_aa: CASSQEGPSREKLFF

v_call: TRBV19
cdr3_aa: CASSTGLAVAYEQYF

v_call: TRBV25-1
cdr3_aa: CASSEVGLGGYTF

v_call: TRBV7-3
cdr3_aa: CASSLNGAGAGNTIYF

v_call: TRBV29-1
cdr3_aa: CSANAAGVQETQYF

v_call: TRBV9
cdr3_aa: CASSVAAAYPAFF

v_call: TRBV7-2
cdr3_aa: CASSSDLNQPQHF

v_call: TRBV29-1
cdr3_aa: CSLSRSSYEQYF

v_call: TRBV29-1
cdr3_aa: CSVDYAGANVLTF

v_call: TRBV11-2
cdr3_aa: CASTRGHSSYEQYF

v_call: TRBV19
cdr3_aa: CASTILAGGDSGANVLTF

v_call: TRBV29-1
cdr3_aa: CSSQGQDYGYTF

v_call: TRBV10-3
cdr3_aa: CAISEWGDSNQPQHF

v_call: TRBV5-1
cdr3_aa: CASSLVGSASEKLFF

v_call: TRBV7-2
cdr3_aa: CASSLPKTSNTGELFF

v_call: TRBV10-3
cdr3_aa: CAIRDSGRPQETQYF

v_call: TRBV2
cdr3_aa: CASSPGLGKGETQYF

v_call: TRBV12-5
cdr3_aa: CASGFSGTAYGYTF

v_call: TRBV2
cdr3_aa: CASRVDNYSNQPQHF

v_call: TRBV5-1
cdr3_aa: CASSPGIANTEAFF

v_call: TRBV29-1
cdr3_aa: CSVEEVGQGAYEQYF

v_call: TRBV25-1
cdr3_aa: CASSLRVGTEKLFF

v_call: TRBV7-2
cdr3_aa: CASSPQGGGSETQYF

v_call: TRBV12-3/TRBV12-4
cdr3_aa: CASSRLRKETQYF

v_call: TRBV15
cdr3_aa: CATSGYGQRNTGELFF